This T cell receptor beta chain was documented in a study of cytomegalovirus exposure and HLA in healthy donors. The overall study: Around 80 million unique TCR sequences came from HLA-typed donors in an early release. The study's findings and limits: There were a few CMV-associated chains whose specificity for CMV antigens was confirmed in vitro. In a later analysis, common viral pathogens appeared linked to several of the most significant clusters.

PCR used 60 Vbeta primers and 13 Jbeta primers. Some clones are missing from TCRdb's copy, which holds only in-frame ones; the method was immunoSEQ multiplex PCR. The data hold about 160,000 clones, with 79% observed a single time. This clone came up once. Its antigen remains unidentified. The sequenced material came from PBMCs. The clonotype comes from a man aged 40-55 years in good health and CMV-seronegative.

As DNA, the CDR3 is TGTGCCTGGAGTGTATATAGCGGGAGTAGGTCAGATACGCAGTATTTT. Translating it yields CAWSVYSGSRSDTQYF. The J gene is TRBJ2-3, the V gene TRBV30, with 9 bases that match TRBD2. The CDR3 consists of 16 residues. Germline V gene data show CDR1 as GTSNPN and CDR2 as SVGIG (reference sequence). Trimming took 0 bases from V and 4 from J; bases not matched to a gene: 8. The full variable domain, its missing parts supplied by reference TRBV30 and TRBJ2-3, is SQTIHQWPATLVQPVGSPLSLECTVEGTSNPNLYWYRQAAGRGLQLLFYSVGIGQISSEVPQNLSASRPQDRQFILSSKKLLLSDSGFYLCAWSVYSGSRSDTQYFGPGTRLTVL.